What follows is one TCR beta chain and its context. Its specific antigen is unknown. One base away there is no much larger clone; base qualities are not given. Taken from the germline V gene (reference sequence), the CDR1 and CDR2 loops are LNHDA and SQIVND. The germline V end is reduced by 7 bases and the J end by 4 bases; junction bases left unmatched: 12. From the cysteine up to the phenylalanine, the CDR3 has a length of 16 residues. Only the CDR3 region is kept as DNA, spanning 48 bases read in frame from base 1. These data belong to a study of cytomegalovirus exposure and HLA in healthy donors listed by TCRdb under 2017. Some background on the complete study: In an earlier analysis of 550 to 750 of the donors, approximately 260 Gb of sequence data and 90 million to 120 million unique TCR beta sequences from 150 million to 200 million T cells were reported. Around 330 gigabases of sequencing data and around 85 million unique TCR sequences made up an early release that covered several hundred HLA-typed donors. The genetic ancestry cluster associated with self-reported Caucasian donors included roughly 84% of the roughly 400 genotyped donors. The study was designed to test whether signatures of past pathogen exposure could be identified by cataloging public T cell receptors. Using immunosequencing, the study profiled T cell repertoires from 666 subjects and related those repertoires to cytomegalovirus serostatus. Along with the roughly 700-subject first cohort, a separate validation cohort of over a hundred different subjects was used. To predict cytomegalovirus infection status, the study brought together high-throughput TCR immunosequencing, statistical association of individual TCRs with disease status, and machine learning. To study patterns of TCR occurrence, a later analysis re-analyzed previously published TCR beta repertoires from just over 650 donors and added high-resolution HLA genotyping. Rather than drawing on any new phenotypic data, the later analysis identified candidate immune exposures from TCR beta sequences and the way those sequences occurred across donors. An earlier analysis of fewer than 750 of the donors used high-throughput TCR beta sequencing to judge whether each TCR beta V gene segment behaved as functional or pseudogenic. Donor age, sex, ethnicity and CMV serostatus were compiled alongside the repertoire data. Genome-wide SNP genotypes for about 55% of the 666 donors were used in a later genetic analysis, which treated that subset as a discovery cohort. Every discovery cohort repertoire had been produced on one sequencing platform. Class I and class II HLA loci were covered by the typing at four-digit resolution. The number of donors typed differed by locus, with about 629-630 for A, B, C, DRB1 and DQB1, more than 500 for DQA1, about 610 for DPA1, and approximately 470 for DPB1. Four to six DR-DQ haplotypes were handled as single units for association and clustering because linkage in the cohort was strong. Among 398 genotyped donors of the cohort, an average of about 240,000 unique TCR beta nucleotide sequences were sequenced per donor, about a sixth of them non-productive.

In total, 500 to 700 healthy bone marrow donors made up the cohort. Cohort members were all nominally healthy when sampled, although unrecorded immune exposures were likely present. The donor tested CMV seropositive, placing the donor among the 289 seropositive members of the cohort. A peripheral blood sample was provided by each donor, and peripheral blood mononuclear cells were used for TCR beta sequencing. Genomic DNA extraction from the blood cell samples was performed with the Qiagen DNeasy Blood Extraction Kit. Summary of the overall study and its limitations: Linkage disequilibrium might explain the correlated functional status among segregating V segments, but an unknown experimental factor could not be ruled out. A further reported finding was that TCR beta sequences accurately predicted the HLA-A and HLA-B alleles for most subjects in the first cohort. Compared with equally common non-associated chains, HLA-associated TCR beta chains in a later analysis were more clonally expanded and had lower generation probabilities. A few of the identified cytomegalovirus-associated TCR beta chains were confirmed in vitro to be specific for cytomegalovirus antigens. In a later analysis, the rate of TCR association differed among HLA loci, with DRB1 alleles having the most associated TCRs and HLA-C alleles having the fewest. The study listed 150 to 200 TCR beta chains as associated with cytomegalovirus. The presence/absence analyses assumed that sequencing depth was roughly uniform across donors, and that assumption may not be true. According to a later analysis, most CMV-associated TCR beta chains appeared to be HLA-restricted, and the HLA associations seemed to be driven largely by CMV exposure. The cohort was sequenced for TCR beta chains only, and without alpha or paired-chain data the features that could be detected were limited. Some IMGT-functional V segments, including TRBV6-2 and TRBV6-3, could not be distinguished by the 87-base-pair reads and were therefore excluded. Because some donors lacked HLA typing at each locus, the association tests relied only on the typed subset. In a later analysis, several top co-occurrence clusters were reported to appear linked to parvovirus B19, influenza, CMV and Epstein-Barr virus. The classifier was reported to diagnose cytomegalovirus status with high specificity and sensitivity in both the original and validation cohorts. V-gene and J-gene trimming of TCR beta chains was associated with a missense DCLRE1C variant in a later genetic analysis, and the association was replicated in an independent cohort. According to a later genetic analysis, donors in an Asian-associated ancestry cluster had fewer N-insertions in productive TCRs than the approximately 630-donor mean. A group of highly shared sequence variants was considered likely to be a technical artifact of the sequencing pipeline. Most TCR sequences were seen in very few donors, while some public TCRs were found in many individuals. In an earlier analysis of approximately 590 of the donors, most TCR beta V segments appeared in productive rearrangements about 87% or about 30% of the time, broadly matching IMGT annotations. Specific HLA alleles were associated with around 18,000 TCR beta sequences at a false discovery rate of 0.05 in a later analysis. The earlier analysis of 587 of the donors excluded roughly 17 rarely observed V segments, including chromosome 9 orphons, because counts were too low. When HLA alleles, especially DR and DQ, strongly co-occurred, attributing TCR associations to individual alleles was difficult. According to the authors, the approach could potentially be generalized to other disease states and immunological phenotypes. Immune exposure information for the cohort was limited to CMV serostatus.

Library generation was performed with the immunoSEQ multiplex PCR assay. For the multiplex PCR, a mixture combining 60 forward primers for TCR Vbeta segments and 13 reverse primers for TCR Jbeta segments was used. The CDR3 region of rearranged TCR beta genes was amplified from genomic DNA with a multiplex PCR assay. On the Illumina HiSeq System, the amplified TCR beta libraries were sequenced as 87-base-pair reads. Per the source publication's procedure: A later analysis counted about 80 million unique TCR beta chains across the 700 or so repertoires, and approximately 11 million of these chains were shared by at least two donors. Raw reads were error-corrected and collapsed into unique sequences with a nearest-neighbor algorithm that merged closely related sequences to remove PCR and sequencing errors. V, D and J gene segments were assigned by aligning CDR3 sequences to IMGT reference sequences. For a sequence to be retained, a match of at least six nucleotides to both a V gene segment and a J gene segment was required. A rearrangement was called productive if the CDR3 had no stop codons and remained in frame with V and J, and every other rearrangement was called non-productive. Following IMGT convention, CDR3 was defined as the stretch from the second conserved V-encoded cysteine up to the conserved J-encoded phenylalanine. Sequences without an unambiguous match to a single V gene segment were excluded from the earlier analysis of several hundred of the donors. An earlier analysis of a few hundred of the donors called V segments functional above 56.7% productive rearrangements and segregating when the between-donor standard deviation exceeded 5%. A statistical classification framework was built for diagnosing cytomegalovirus status from the catalog of TCR beta chain sequences. A later analysis assigned V and J genes by comparing TCR nucleotide sequences with IMGT/GENE-DB human TR gene sequences. A later analysis assigned CDR3 sequences and most-parsimonious VDJ recombination scenarios with the TCRdist pipeline. In a later analysis, each TCR beta chain was defined by its CDR3 amino acid sequence together with its V-gene family, and reads without a unique V-gene family were excluded. As a way to deal with suspected cross-contamination and a sequencing artifact, a later analysis dropped 450 to 700 nucleotide sequences that were highly shared and had low generation probability. In a later analysis, a clonal expansion index for each public chain was calculated from normalized within-repertoire ranks of inferred template counts. A later analysis computed generation probabilities with a VDJ recombination model fitted to out-of-frame rearrangements, and checked the results against IGoR. Hypergeometric tests were used in a later analysis to score TCR-TCR, TCR-HLA and TCR-CMV co-occurrence, with a repertoire-size bias correction applied to the TCR pairs. In a later analysis, false discovery rates were estimated by permuting HLA or CMV assignments 20 times. A later analysis grouped co-occurring TCRs with DBSCAN, adding TCRdist sequence similarity when clustering within HLA-allele-positive subsets. For co-occurrence clustering, repertoires with fewer than 30,000 or more than 120,000 public chains were excluded, along with four or five repertoires with anomalous nucleotide sharing. The clones in this table, taken by TCRdb from immuneACCESS, are in-frame only. Not every clone is retained; where verified, under half of the shortfall comes from an unresolved V gene, and the cause of the rest is unknown. V, J and clone size were drawn from that table, and D and trimming were deduced from the DNA. The sample has around 130,000 clones on record, about 81% of them singletons. 5.5% to 6% of the sample belongs to the ten largest clones.

The chain was built from TRBV19 and TRBJ1-4; 7 bases in the middle match TRBD1. This TCR was recovered from a woman aged 35 to 49 in good health and CMV-seropositive. Sequenced input: PBMCs. This receptor carries the CDR3 CASTDGTASGNEKLFF. The nucleotide sequence is TGTGCCAGTACTGATGGGACAGCCTCCGGTAATGAAAAACTGTTTTTT.